The source of this TCR beta chain is a study of blood T cell repertoires in COVID-19. Study details: Sites in the United States, Italy and Spain provided acute and convalescent COVID-19 samples. Sources were T cells, B-cell-depleted T cells, or PBMCs; the material itself was cDNA or gDNA.

In the original workflow: Cell counts per sample came from amplifying reference gene primers. Profiled with immunoSEQ multiplex PCR; TCRdb holds only in-frame clones, not every one. That table gives V, J and clone size, and the DNA gave D and trimming. The sample carries 100,000 to 150,000 clones, approximately 82% recorded once. The CDR3 length is 13 residues. Trimming cost V 7 bases and J 6 bases; bases outside gene matches: 11. CDR1 is SQVTM and CDR2 is ANQGSEA in the germline V gene. Material for sequencing was peripheral blood. The chain has TRBV29-1 and TRBJ1-2; 7 bases align to TRBD1. This sequence was found in a woman in her 50s with acute or convalescent COVID-19. CDR3 DNA sequence: TGCAGCGCCTACCTGACAGGGCCGGATGGCTACACCTTC. Protein product: CSAYLTGPDGYTF. The entire variable domain, with the rest obtained from reference TRBV29-1 and TRBJ1-2, is as follows: SAVISQKPSRDICQRGTSLTIQCQVDSQVTMMFWYRQQPGQSLTLIATANQGSEATYESGFVIDKFPISRPNLTFSTLTVSNMSPEDSSIYLCSAYLTGPDGYTFGSGTRLTVV.